The 9 T cell receptor beta chains below come from one sample, sequenced in a study of regulatory T cells in long-lasting Graves disease. Arm-PCR of CDR3 regions with iRepertoire HTBI primers generated TCR beta libraries. A single record per CDR3 protein comes from TCRdb applying MiXCR to the multiplex PCR reads. The repertoire holds 450,000 or so distinct CDR3 sequences, with 20% to 25% as singletons. Time point reported: persistent/refractory GD, antithyroid drugs over 5 years with positive TRAb. The TCR library was prepared using RNA isolated from PBMCs. Sequencing was performed on peripheral blood mononuclear cells (PBMCs), taken when the disease was refractory, from a patient treated with antithyroid drugs. These receptors originate from a female donor with Graves disease.

J is TRBJ2-7 and V is TRBV11-2; 8 bases line up with TRBD1. The ends lost 2 bases at V and 4 bases at J; junction bases unmatched: 7. The CDR3 has 15 amino acids. CDR1 and CDR2 from the germline V gene are SGHAT and FQNNGV. CDR3 DNA: TGTGCCAGCAGCTTAACGACAGGGGCATTTTACGAGCAGTACTTC. Translation: CASSLTTGAFYEQYF.

This clonotype occurred a few times. The chain is built from TRBV25-1 and TRBJ2-3; unclear D gene. V shed 11 bases and J shed 0 bases, with 12 bases lying between them. The CDR3 totals 13 residues. The germline V gene has CDR1 MGHDK and CDR2 SYGVNS. CDR3 region: CASTPPSTDTQYF. The CDR3 DNA reads TGTGCCTCCACCCCCCCTAGCACAGATACGCAGTATTTT.

This clonotype was seen ten or more times. V and J are TRBV7-8 and TRBJ2-5; 14 bases agree with TRBD2. J gave up 5 bases and V 5 bases, and 4 bases lay outside the gene matches. The CDR3 has 15 residues. Germline CDR1 is SGHVS and CDR2 is FQNEAQ. CDR3: CASSGTSGSEETQYF. The CDR3 bases are TGTGCCAGCAGCGGGACTAGCGGGAGTGAGGAGACCCAGTACTTC.

This clonotype appeared a few times. The J gene is TRBJ1-4, the V gene TRBV2, with 8 bases that match TRBD1. Per germline, CDR1 SNHLY and CDR2 FYNNEI. Germline trimming cut 2 bases from V and 1 base from J; bases unmatched to any gene: 3. The CDR3 is 16 residues long. The CDR3 loop is CASSETTGGTNEKLFF. As DNA, the CDR3 is TGTGCCAGCAGTGAAACTACAGGGGGAACTAATGAAAAACTGTTTTTT.

This clonotype was picked up many times. This chain connects TRBV12-3 or TRBV12-4 to TRBJ1-4; D is undetermined. Deletions cut 5 bases from V and 0 bases from J, with 28 bases between. CDR3 length equals 21 residues. In DNA form, the CDR3 reads TGTGCCAGCAGTCACCGTCCTCGGGGTTTCCCCAAACGGGCAACTAATGAAAAACTGTTTTTT. This gives the protein CASSHRPRGFPKRATNEKLFF.

This rearrangement joins TRBV7-9 to TRBJ2-6; D gene ambiguous. V shed 6 bases and J shed 0 bases, with 15 bases lying between them. The germline V gene encodes CDR1 SEHNR and CDR2 FQNEAQ (reference sequence). CDR3 length: 17 residues. The CDR3: CASRHRAAHSGANVLTF. CDR3 DNA sequence: TGTGCCAGCAGACACCGGGCCGCCCACTCTGGGGCCAACGTCCTGACTTTC.

This clonotype was recorded many times. The chain is built from TRBV28 and TRBJ1-4; D possibly corresponds to TRBD1 (6 bases). CDR3 size: 15 residues. CDR1 is MDHEN, CDR2 SYDVKM, per germline. With 5 bases removed from V and 6 bases from J, the gap between germline ends came to 16 bases. CDR3 sequence (DNA): TGTGCCAGCAGTGTGCTGTCGACAGGTTATGAAAAACTGTTTTTT. It encodes CASSVLSTGYEKLFF.

The chain uses TRBV28 and TRBJ1-2; D gene uncertain. The CDR3 has 11 amino acids. The germline CDR1 and CDR2 sequences are MDHEN and SYDVKM. V dropped 6 bases and J dropped 7 bases, with 9 bases sitting between them. The CDR3 is CASSPSGGYTF. CDR3 bases: TGTGCCAGCAGCCCCTCGGGTGGCTACACCTTC.

The sample holds many counts of this clonotype. In DNA form, the CDR3 reads TGTGCCAGCAGTCCTCCCGCAGGGATAAACATTCAGTACTTC. Translation gives CASSPPAGINIQYF. The chain links TRBV12-3 or TRBV12-4 to TRBJ2-4, with D perhaps TRBD1 (5 bases). There are 14 residues in the CDR3. The germline V and J ends were trimmed by 5 bases and 6 bases, with 14 bases remaining between them.